Below, 24 T cell receptor beta chains from the same sample are listed, as sequenced in a study of human T cells and chemical hapten exposure. TCRdb reanalysed the RACE reads using MiXCR and keeps one entry per CDR3 protein. The sample has roughly 84,000 distinct CDR3 sequences; more than 9% are singletons. Time point described: patch test 2, 6 weeks after DPC sensitization. Treatment denoted: therapeutic diphenylcyclopropenone sensitization with weekly scalp DPC. The material was whole blood, obtained in connection with sensitization to the hapten diphenylcyclopropenone (DPC). The receptor set was obtained from a woman in her forties or fifties with alopecia areata. Some clones in this sample may be carry-over from other donors' samples.

This clonotype was recorded once. This chain connects TRBV12-3 or TRBV12-4 to TRBJ1-1, with D possibly being TRBD1 (5 bases). CDR3 length equals 14 residues. Trimming left V 7 bases short and J 4 bases short, with 16 bases between. The CDR3 coding sequence is TGTGCCAGCACCGAGTGGGACGGGGGCACTGAAGCTTTCTTT. This sequence encodes CASTEWDGGTEAFF.

The chain is built from TRBV5-1 and TRBJ2-1; D gene uncertain. V was trimmed by 0 bases and J by 9 bases, leaving 10 bases between them. This CDR3 is built from 13 residues. Germline CDR1 is SGHRS and CDR2 is YFSETQ. CDR3 sequence reads: CASSLERPPEQFF. DNA of the CDR3: TGCGCCAGCAGCTTGGAACGACCTCCTGAGCAGTTCTTC.

The genes are TRBV10-3 and TRBJ2-7, with D unclear. Deletions cut 0 bases from V and 3 bases from J, with 6 bases between. The germline V gene has CDR1 ENHRY and CDR2 SYGVKD. This CDR3 comprises 13 residues. The CDR3 bases are TGTGCCATCAGTGAGTCTACGGACTACGAGCAGTACTTC. Its protein product is CAISESTDYEQYF.

This clonotype was counted many times. The chain employs TRBV5-5 and TRBJ2-1; 7 nucleotides match TRBD2. Germline V gene data show CDR1 as SGHKS and CDR2 as YYEKEE (reference sequence). Unmatched junction bases numbered 7, after V lost 0 bases and J lost 7 bases. The CDR3 contains 15 residues. The CDR3 is CASSLEGGGRNEQFF. The CDR3 nucleotides are TGTGCCAGCAGCTTGGAGGGCGGCGGGAGAAATGAGCAGTTCTTC.

There are many counts of this clonotype. The chain employs TRBV12-3 or TRBV12-4 and TRBJ2-2; 7 positions match TRBD2. This CDR3 spans 16 amino acids. V trimming: 4 bases; J trimming: 7 bases; junction bases outside the gene matches: 12. CDR3 DNA sequence: TGTGCCAGCAGTTACCGGGACTACAACTCTCGCGGGGAGCTGTTTTTT. As protein: CASSYRDYNSRGELFF.

The rearrangement uses TRBV30 and TRBJ1-2; the D is unclear. The CDR3 length is 13 residues. Germline CDR1 and CDR2: GTSNPN and SVGIG (reference sequence). The germline V and J ends were trimmed by 1 base and 5 bases, with 11 bases remaining between them. The CDR3 sequence: CAWSASVGYGYTF. CDR3 DNA sequence: TGTGCCTGGAGTGCCTCGGTAGGGTATGGCTACACCTTC.

The table lists this clonotype with many counts. The rearrangement uses TRBV20-1 and TRBJ1-2; possible D gene TRBD1, 6 bases. This CDR3 comprises 15 residues. Per germline, CDR1 DFQATT and CDR2 SNEGSKA (reference sequence). CDR3 in DNA: TGCAGCGTTTATCCTCAGGGGCCCGGAGACTATGGCTACACCTTC. The encoded protein is CSVYPQGPGDYGYTF.

This clonotype was counted between two and nine times. The gene calls are TRBV29-1 and TRBJ1-2; D not certain. This CDR3 has 12 residues. Trimming left V 1 base short and J 4 bases short, with 7 bases between. Looked up from germline, CDR1 is SQVTM and CDR2 is ANQGSEA. In DNA form, the CDR3 reads TGCAGCGTTGAAGCCCGACGCTATGGCTACACCTTC. Amino acid sequence: CSVEARRYGYTF.

The table lists this clonotype with a few counts. The V call is TRBV29-1, the J call TRBJ2-7; TRBD2 matches 7 bases. J gave up 4 bases and V 6 bases, and 6 bases lay outside the gene matches. CDR1 and CDR2 (germline): SQVTM, ANQGSEA. CDR3 length equals 12 residues. The CDR3 sequence is CSVTEGLYEQYF. For the CDR3, the DNA is TGCAGCGTGACGGAGGGACTATACGAGCAGTACTTC.

This clonotype was counted ten times or more. The chain combines TRBV7-8 with TRBJ2-7; 15 bases fit TRBD2. CDR3 size: 21 residues. Germline V gene sequence: CDR1 SGHVS, CDR2 FQNEAQ. Trimming took 4 bases from V and 3 from J; bases not matched to a gene: 19. The CDR3 nucleotides read TGTGCCAGCAGCTCCTACTCCTCGGGACTAGCGGGGGGAAGCTCCGGCTACGAGCAGTACTTC. This translates into CASSSYSSGLAGGSSGYEQYF.

This clonotype appeared many times. One end of the junction does not line up with germline, which may come from a read error. The gene calls are TRBV10-2 and TRBJ1-1, with D unclear. Per the germline V gene, CDR1 is WSHSY and CDR2 is SAAADI. The CDR3 contains 13 residues. DNA of the CDR3: TGCGCCAGCAGTGAGAGGGCCCGGACTGTAGCTTTCTTT. Translated: CASSERARTVAFF.

This clonotype was counted many times. The genes are TRBV29-1 and TRBJ1-4; unclear D gene. V was trimmed by 7 bases and J by 8 bases, leaving 14 bases between them. This CDR3 spans 12 amino acids. CDR1 SQVTM and CDR2 ANQGSEA come from the germline V gene. CDR3 amino acids: CSAYSFREKLFF. The CDR3 nucleotides read TGCAGCGCGTACAGTTTTCGGGAAAAACTGTTTTTT. The full variable domain, completed using reference TRBV29-1 and TRBJ1-4, is SAVISQKPSRDICQRGTSLTIQCQVDSQVTMMFWYRQQPGQSLTLIATANQGSEATYESGFVIDKFPISRPNLTFSTLTVSNMSPEDSSIYLCSAYSFREKLFFGSGTQLSVL.

This clonotype was observed many times. The rearrangement uses TRBV20-1 and TRBJ2-1, with unresolved D. The CDR3 is 13 residues long. From germline, CDR1 is DFQATT and CDR2 SNEGSKA (reference sequence). With 3 bases removed from V and 0 bases from J, the gap between germline ends came to 6 bases. CDR3 DNA: TGCAGTGCTAGCTTGGGCTCCTACAATGAGCAGTTCTTC. Translation: CSASLGSYNEQFF.

The chain carries TRBV18 and TRBJ2-7, with no clear D. The CDR3 is 12 amino acids. Looked up from germline, CDR1 is KGHSH and CDR2 is LQKENI. Trimming stripped 2 bases from V and 3 bases from J, with 5 bases between. CDR3 loop: CASSPNGYEQYF. The DNA of the CDR3 is TGTGCCAGCTCACCAAACGGCTACGAGCAGTACTTC.

The CDR3 here is CASSTDGYSNQPQHF. CDR3 nucleotide sequence: TGTGCCAGCAGTACTGACGGTTATAGCAATCAGCCCCAGCATTTT. V usage is TRBV12-3 or TRBV12-4 and J usage is TRBJ1-5; unclear D gene. The CDR3 is made up of 15 amino acids. Trimming took off 5 bases at V and 0 bases at J, with 11 bases between the two ends.

This chain uses TRBV25-1 with TRBJ2-1; 8 bases are shared with TRBD1. The CDR3 spans 15 residues. Germline lookup yields CDR1 MGHDK and CDR2 SYGVNS. With V trimmed by 2 bases and J by 4 bases, 4 bases remained unmatched. CDR3 loop: CASSEVRQGYNEQFF. The CDR3 region has the DNA TGTGCCAGCAGTGAAGTTCGACAGGGGTACAATGAGCAGTTCTTC.

There are many counts of this clonotype. The chain recombines TRBV30 with TRBJ1-4, with D unclear. Trimming cost V 4 bases and J 0 bases, with 6 bases left between them. CDR3 size: 13 residues. Germline-derived CDR1 and CDR2 are GTSNPN and SVGIG (reference sequence). The CDR3 region is CAWNPATNEKLFF. CDR3 sequence (DNA): TGTGCCTGGAATCCGGCAACTAATGAAAAACTGTTTTTT.

A few counts support this clonotype. The J gene is TRBJ2-1, the V gene TRBV5-1; 7 bases are shared with TRBD1. The germline V gene has CDR1 SGHRS and CDR2 YFSETQ. The CDR3 consists of 12 residues. V was clipped by 3 bases and J by 14 bases; unmatched bases: 8. DNA for the CDR3: TGCGCCAGCAGCTCAACAGGGGCCGAGGAGTTCTTC. Translating gives CASSSTGAEEFF.

The CDR3 sequence is CASSPPAGPEAFF. In DNA, the CDR3 is TGTGCCAGCTCACCACCGGCAGGGCCTGAAGCTTTCTTT. The chain couples TRBV18 to TRBJ1-1; a weak D match, TRBD1 (5 bases). In germline, CDR1 is KGHSH, CDR2 LQKENI. Between the trimmed V and J ends, which lost 0 bases and 6 bases, there was a span of 8 bases. This CDR3 comprises 13 residues.

This CDR3 reads CSAVGTGRSGPQHF. As DNA, the CDR3 is TGCAGTGCTGTCGGGACAGGGAGATCCGGGCCCCAGCATTTT. The genes are TRBV20-1 and TRBJ1-5; 9 nucleotides line up with TRBD1. This CDR3 comprises 14 residues. Trimming took 5 bases from V and 9 from J; bases not matched to a gene: 11. The V gene's germline CDR1 is DFQATT and CDR2 SNEGSKA (reference sequence).

The rearrangement joins TRBV6-2 or TRBV6-3 to TRBJ2-7; a possible D gene is TRBD2 (6 bases). Looked up from germline, CDR1 is MNHEY and CDR2 is SVGEGT. V was pared by 2 bases and J by 2 bases, with 10 bases between. The CDR3 extends over 14 amino acids. DNA for the CDR3: TGTGCCAGCAGTTACCCTAGCGCTACCTACGAGCAGTACTTC. Amino acids: CASSYPSATYEQYF.

This clonotype was recorded a few times. J is TRBJ2-1 and V is TRBV20-1, with 7 bases lining up with TRBD2. The CDR3 length is 13 residues. Unmatched junction bases numbered 6, after V lost 7 bases and J lost 3 bases. The germline gives CDR1 DFQATT, CDR2 SNEGSKA (reference sequence). The CDR3 sequence: CSGATSVYNEQFF. In DNA, the CDR3 is TGCAGTGGGGCTACTAGCGTCTACAATGAGCAGTTCTTC.

V and J are TRBV16 and TRBJ2-1; TRBD2 aligns across 14 bases. Germline CDR1 is KGHSY and CDR2 is FQNENV. The V segment lost 2 bases and the J segment 3 bases; nucleotides outside the gene matches: 6. The length of the CDR3 is 18 residues. The CDR3 DNA reads TGTGCCAGCAGCCAACATAAGACTAGCGGGAGGGTCTACAATGAGCAGTTCTTC. The encoded protein is CASSQHKTSGRVYNEQFF.

This clonotype was seen repeatedly, ten times or more. The chain is built from TRBV7-2 and TRBJ2-1; no firm D call. Trimming cost V 0 bases and J 8 bases, with 11 bases left between them. In germline, CDR1 is SGHTA, CDR2 FQGNSA. The CDR3 totals 14 residues. The CDR3 DNA reads TGTGCCAGCAGCTTAGCGCTGATCAGCGATGAGCAGTTCTTC. Translated: CASSLALISDEQFF. The full variable domain, with the rest looked up from reference TRBV7-2 and TRBJ2-1, is GAGVSQSPSNKVTEKGKDVELRCDPISGHTALYWYRQSLGQGLEFLIYFQGNSAPDKSGLPSDRFSAERTGGSVSTLTIQRTQQEDSAVYLCASSLALISDEQFFGPGTRLTVL.